What follows describes a single T cell receptor beta chain. Its antigen remains unidentified. No qualities accompany the bases; no much larger clone lies one base away. Relative to germline, V is missing 5 bases and J is missing 2 bases, with 4 bases of the junction outside any gene match. CDR1 and CDR2 are read off the germline V gene as ENHRY and SYGVKD. From the cysteine through the phenylalanine, the CDR3 covers 15 amino acids. Of all the DNA, just the CDR3 is kept, 45 bases in frame from base 1. The sample comes from a study of cytotoxic CD8 clonotypes in ibrutinib-treated CLL (dated by TCRdb to about 2021). Context from the whole study: The cohort was composed of around twelve relapsed/refractory and about 15 treatment-naive patients; IGHV unmutated status was identified in 17 to 18 patients. Partial responses were observed in about 24 patients and complete responses in 2; after a median follow-up of 68 months, remission was maintained in approximately 14 patients and progression was observed in some twelve. The response samples were drawn at a median of roughly eleven months into treatment, with a range of roughly 6 to 36 months. On average, each sample had 255,043 productive templates and 94,082 productive rearrangements. Longitudinal samples were obtainable from about 30% of the roughly 90 participants in the trial. Cryopreserved peripheral blood mononuclear cells were collected before treatment, at response, and at either disease progression or sustained remission. Patients were still on ibrutinib when every remission and progressive disease sample was collected.

For TCR beta library preparation, about 2 micrograms of genomic DNA were isolated from cryopreserved PBMCs. Longitudinal blood samples from CLL patients on ibrutinib monotherapy were analyzed using high-throughput TCR beta sequencing. The patients took part in an open-label, single-center phase 2 trial of ibrutinib monotherapy. General findings and caveats noted by the study authors: Baseline clonality exceeded that of age-matched healthy donors and correlated strongly with circulating CD8+ T-cell counts. Sustained-remission and progressing patients did not have matched sampling times, and lymph node repertoires were not examined. Clonality increased at ibrutinib response, stayed stable in sustained remission, and fell back toward baseline at progression. Public clonotypes were found to be uncommon and were observed to contract or remain stable during treatment; the increase in clonality was shown to reflect expansion of private clonotypes at ibrutinib response.

On a MiSeq, deep resolution sequencing aimed for a depth between 1 in 1 million and 1 in 200,000 T cells, with each clonotype covered roughly 10x on average. TCR beta libraries were generated with the immunoSEQ hsTCRB Kit. As for the authors' bioinformatics: Data were analyzed with ImmunoSEQ Data Assistant and ImmunoSEQ Analyzer, with V, D and J genes assigned per IMGT definitions. Clonality, with values ranging from 0 to 1, was calculated as one minus the normalized Shannon entropy of productive rearrangement frequencies. Public clonotype analysis was restricted to overrepresented clonotypes comprising at least 0.05% of each patient's repertoire. Around 12 age-matched healthy donor repertoires from immuneACCESS were used as controls for clonality. Drawn from immuneACCESS, this table holds only the in-frame rearrangements with V and J called that TCRdb kept. Clones are partly lost; checked studies trace under half to an unresolved V gene and leave the rest unexplained. From that table come the V and J calls and clone size; the DNA was used to work out D and trimming. A total of approximately 340,000 clones appear in this sample, 67% of them only once. The ten largest account for about 5.9% of the sample.

This TCR came from a human donor with chronic lymphocytic leukemia. The sample here was PBMCs, taken after 36 months of ibrutinib treatment. This receptor chain uses TRBV10-3 and TRBJ2-3, and TRBD1 matches 10 of the central bases. CDR3 protein: CAISPGQGFTDTQYF. The nucleotide sequence is TGTGCCATCAGTCCGGGACAGGGGTTCACAGATACGCAGTATTTT.